This paragraph covers one TCR beta chain sequence. Its matching antigen is unknown. The sample belongs to a study of T cell responses to AZD1222 COVID-19 vaccine. Regarding the study as a whole: At baseline, seropositivity was found in only a handful of AZD1222 recipients. The CD4 TCRs associated with vaccination extended across spike and predominated at 160-218 and 743-854.

Profiled with immunoSEQ multiplex PCR; TCRdb holds only in-frame clones, not every one. Here the sample spans some 150,000 clones, 85% to 90% being singletons. The sample in question was peripheral blood, obtained on day 0 of AZD1222 vaccination. The sequence was collected from an adult in good health.

DNA of the CDR3: TGTGCCAGCAGGCCCCAGGGACACACCGGGGAGCTGTTTTTT. The encoded protein is CASRPQGHTGELFF. V usage is TRBV6-4 and J usage is TRBJ2-2, with D perhaps TRBD1 or TRBD2 (5 bases each). The V gene lost 6 bases and the J gene lost 3 bases, with 11 bases spanning the gap. CDR3 size: 14 residues. Germline V gene sequence: CDR1 MRHNA, CDR2 SNTAGT.